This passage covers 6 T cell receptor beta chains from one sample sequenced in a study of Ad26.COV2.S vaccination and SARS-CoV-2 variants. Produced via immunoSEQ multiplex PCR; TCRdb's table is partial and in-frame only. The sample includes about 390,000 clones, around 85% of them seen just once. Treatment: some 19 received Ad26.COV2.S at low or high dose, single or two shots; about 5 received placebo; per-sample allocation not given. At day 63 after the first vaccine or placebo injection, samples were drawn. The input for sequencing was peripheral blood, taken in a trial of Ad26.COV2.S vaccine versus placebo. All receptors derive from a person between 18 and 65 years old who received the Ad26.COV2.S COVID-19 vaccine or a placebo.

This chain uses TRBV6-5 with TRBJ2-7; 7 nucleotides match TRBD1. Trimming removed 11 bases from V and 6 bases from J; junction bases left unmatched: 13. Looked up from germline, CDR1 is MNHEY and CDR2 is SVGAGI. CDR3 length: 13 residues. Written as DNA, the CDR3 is TGTGCCTCCAACAGGGGATCCCAGGGCGAGCAGTACTTC. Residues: CASNRGSQGEQYF.

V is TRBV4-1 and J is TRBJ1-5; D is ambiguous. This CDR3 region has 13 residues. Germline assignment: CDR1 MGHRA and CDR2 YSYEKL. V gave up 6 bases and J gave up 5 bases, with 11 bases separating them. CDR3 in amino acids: CASSLQRDQPQHF. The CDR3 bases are TGCGCCAGCAGTCTACAGCGAGATCAGCCCCAGCATTTT.

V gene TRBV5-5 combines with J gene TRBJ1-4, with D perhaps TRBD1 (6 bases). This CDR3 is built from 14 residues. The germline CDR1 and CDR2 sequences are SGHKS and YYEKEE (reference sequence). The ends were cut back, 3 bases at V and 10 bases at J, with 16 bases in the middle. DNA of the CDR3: TGTGCCAGCAGCTGGGGGCCAGGGATGGCAAAACTGTTTTTT. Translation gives CASSWGPGMAKLFF.

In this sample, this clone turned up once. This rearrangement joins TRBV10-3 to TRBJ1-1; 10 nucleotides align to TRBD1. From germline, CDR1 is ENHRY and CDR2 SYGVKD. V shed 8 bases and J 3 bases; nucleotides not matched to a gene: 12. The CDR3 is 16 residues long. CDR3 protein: CAILKEGQGPYTEAFF. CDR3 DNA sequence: TGTGCCATCTTAAAGGAGGGACAGGGGCCTTACACTGAAGCTTTCTTT.

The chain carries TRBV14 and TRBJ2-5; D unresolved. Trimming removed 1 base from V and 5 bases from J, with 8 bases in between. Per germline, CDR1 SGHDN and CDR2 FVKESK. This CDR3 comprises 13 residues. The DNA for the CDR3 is TGTGCCAGCAGCCAAGGGGTGCGGGAGACCCAGTACTTC. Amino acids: CASSQGVRETQYF.

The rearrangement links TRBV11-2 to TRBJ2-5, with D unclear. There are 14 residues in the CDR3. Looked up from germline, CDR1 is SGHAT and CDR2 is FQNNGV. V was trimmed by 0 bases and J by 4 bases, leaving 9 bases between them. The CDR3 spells CASSLDRTGETQYF. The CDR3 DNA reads TGTGCCAGCAGCTTAGATAGAACCGGAGAGACCCAGTACTTC.